This TCR beta chain was sequenced during a study of OX40 agonist ivuxolimab in advanced cancers. Assay: immunoSEQ multiplex PCR; the TCRdb copy retains only in-frame clones and omits some. The sample shows 95,000 to 150,000 clones, around 89% of them seen only once. Notes on this clone: The antigen remains unidentified.

This CDR3 has 13 residues. CDR1 and CDR2 from the germline V gene are MNHEY and SVGAGI. J gave up 1 base and V 5 bases, and 1 base lay outside the gene matches. Points from the study as a whole: Compared with others, partial responders at 0.1-3.0 mg/kg displayed clonal expansion among the lowest.

Here the sequenced sample was CD4+ or CD8+ T cells sorted from blood, taken in a trial of the OX40 agonist ivuxolimab. The chain recombines TRBV6-5 with TRBJ2-7; 8 bases match TRBD1. This sequence originates from an adult with an advanced solid tumor such as melanoma, head and neck, liver or kidney cancer. CDR3: CASSRTGSYEQYF. Written as DNA, the CDR3 is TGTGCCAGCAGTCGGACAGGGTCCTACGAGCAGTACTTC.